These 3 T cell receptor beta chains came from one sample sequenced in a study of blood T cell repertoires in COVID-19. Sequencing used immunoSEQ multiplex PCR; TCRdb keeps in-frame clones, though not all of them. The data contain approximately 290,000 clones, 80% to 90% of them singletons. The sample taken for sequencing was PBMCs or T cells enriched from blood (not recorded which). These receptors were collected from a woman aged 30 to 39 who had recovered from COVID-19.

The chain has TRBV28 and TRBJ1-2; 12 bases fit TRBD1. Germline V CDR1 and CDR2: MDHEN, SYDVKM. CDR3 length: 16 amino acids. The J segment lost 8 bases and the V segment lost 8 bases, leaving 15 bases of the junction unmatched. CDR3 DNA: TGTGCCAGCGGAAACTTACCGGGACAGGGGGCGCAAGGCTACACCTTC. Its translation: CASGNLPGQGAQGYTF.

The chain carries TRBV11-1 and TRBJ2-5; 9 bases agree with TRBD2. Germline V gene data show CDR1 as SGHAT and CDR2 as FQDESV (reference sequence). V lost 5 bases to trimming and J lost 4 bases; unmatched junction nucleotides: 11. This CDR3 is built from 16 residues. The CDR3, as DNA: TGTGCCAGCAGCCAGTTAGGTAGCGGGAGAGGAGAGACCCAGTACTTC. It encodes CASSQLGSGRGETQYF. Drawing the rest from reference TRBV11-1 and TRBJ2-5, the complete variable domain is EAEVAQSPRYKITEKSQAVAFWCDPISGHATLYWYRQILGQGPELLVQFQDESVVDDSQLPKDRFSAERLKGVDSTLKIQPAELGDSAMYLCASSQLGSGRGETQYFGPGTRLLVL.

Here the CDR3 reads CASSSGLSREQYF. The CDR3 DNA is TGTGCCAGCAGTTCCGGACTATCGAGAGAGCAGTACTTC. The chain links TRBV27 to TRBJ2-7; D is possibly TRBD2 (6 bases). The ends were cut back, 4 bases at V and 7 bases at J, with 14 bases in the middle. Germline CDR1 MNHEY, CDR2 SMNVEV (reference sequence). The CDR3 covers 13 residues.